These T cell receptor beta chains were read from a single sample in a study of shared clonotypes between healthy human individuals. Here immunoSEQ multiplex PCR was the method, and the copy in TCRdb shows in-frame clones only, minus some. The sample yields 1,400,000 or so clones, just under 99% seen once. Specimen: naive CD4+ T cells sorted from blood. The receptors here all came from a man under 40 in good health. CDR3s include the opening cysteine and the closing phenylalanine or tryptophan. Each record gives: clone size, J gene, V gene, CDR3 protein. Only part of the rows carry a size: once, few, many, or a class if the clone is expanded.

>NA|TRBJ1-2|TRBV19
CASSTIRDRVSNYGYTF
>NA|TRBJ2-5|TRBV29-1
CSVEFGGQETQYF
>once|TRBJ1-5|TRBV28
CASSLRQGLHQPQHF
>NA|TRBJ2-2|TRBV5-1
CASSQQGSGELFF
>NA|TRBJ1-1|TRBV6-5
CASGPFGAFF
>once|TRBJ2-5|TRBV5-4
CASSLEGAETQYF
>NA|TRBJ2-1|TRBV7-9
CAMTTDRPLWNEQFF
>NA|TRBJ2-4|TRBV5-6
CASSYYQGNKNIQYF
>once|TRBJ2-3|TRBV28
CATGLAGGPIADTQYF
>NA|TRBJ2-1|TRBV5-4
CASSLDGGPYNEQFF
>few|TRBJ1-2|TRBV27
CASSLAGTAGYTF
>NA|TRBJ2-3|TRBV28
CASSIVRDTQYF
>NA|TRBJ2-1|TRBV30
CAWRSGLAGGGEQFF
>NA|TRBJ2-7|TRBV7-2
CASSLVGGEVYEQYF
>NA|TRBJ2-3|TRBV5-1
CASSQPRGRRDFSTDTQYF
>NA|TRBJ1-1|TRBV9
CASSVAGRDTEAFF
>NA|TRBJ2-1|TRBV6-6
CASSLRPEVFKFF
>NA|TRBJ1-4|TRBV25-1
CASSERGILFF
>NA|TRBJ2-2|TRBV7-3
CASSLTGVWTGELFF
>NA|TRBJ1-1|TRBV5-1
CASSLSGGGLNTEAFF
>NA|TRBJ2-1|TRBV27
CASSSTPLLAASYNEQFF
>NA|TRBJ1-3|TRBV28
CASSTSGHLGESGNTIYF
>NA|TRBJ2-5|TRBV5-4
CASSRDRGEETQYF
>NA|TRBJ1-2|TRBV5-4
CASSLPSAGPGGYTF